A single sample gave rise to the 30 T cell receptor beta chains below, sequenced in a study of T cells in Graves' hyperthyroidism and ophthalmopathy. TCR beta CDR3 sequences were amplified from RNA transcripts. The study used the HTBI primer set for a first-round RT-PCR of the TCR CDR3. TCRdb passed the multiplex PCR reads through MiXCR, listing each CDR3 protein once. The table includes 450,000 to 700,000 distinct CDR3 sequences, around 45% detected once. The source material was peripheral blood or thyroid tissue (not recorded which). Source of these receptors: a woman aged 18-29 years with Graves' hyperthyroidism.

This clonotype has at least ten counts. V is TRBV24-1 and J is TRBJ1-5; D ambiguous. The germline gives CDR1 KGHDR, CDR2 SFDVKD. This CDR3 region has 14 residues. Trimming took off 6 bases at V and 0 bases at J, with 8 bases between the two ends. The CDR3 region is CATSSGYSNQPQHF. The CDR3 region has the DNA TGTGCCACCAGTTCTGGATATAGCAATCAGCCCCAGCATTTT.

This rearrangement joins TRBV29-1 to TRBJ1-1, with unresolved D. V lost 7 bases to trimming and J lost 1 base, with 13 bases between them. Germline V gene data show CDR1 as SQVTM and CDR2 as ANQGSEA. The CDR3 consists of 13 residues. The CDR3 loop reads CSGRLASNTEAFF. The CDR3 DNA is TGCAGCGGCAGGTTAGCTTCGAACACTGAAGCTTTCTTT.

This clonotype was recorded many times. The chain joins TRBV20-1 to TRBJ2-7, with D maybe TRBD2 (7 bases). Germline V gene lookup returns CDR1 DFQATT and CDR2 SNEGSKA (reference sequence). The CDR3 is 16 residues long. Trimming shortened V by 4 bases and J by 2 bases, and 21 bases separated the two germline ends. This CDR3 reads CSATDPGGPMAYEQYF. In DNA, the CDR3 is TGCAGTGCTACAGACCCGGGGGGCCCTATGGCCTACGAGCAGTACTTC.

This clonotype was detected only once. This CDR3 reads CATSSRRDNEKLFF. For the CDR3, the DNA is TGTGCCACCAGCAGCCGCCGGGATAATGAAAAACTGTTTTTT. The chain is built from TRBV15 and TRBJ1-4; D not resolved. Per the germline V gene, CDR1 is LNHNV and CDR2 is YYDKDF (reference sequence). This CDR3 contains 14 residues. Trimming cost V 3 bases and J 4 bases, with 9 bases left between them.

Comments on this clonotype: A clone one base away is much larger, so this may be a read error. The V call is TRBV6-5, the J call TRBJ1-2, with D maybe TRBD1 (5 bases). This CDR3 is 13 amino acids long. Germline V gene data show CDR1 as MNHEY and CDR2 as SVGAGI. The V end lost 4 bases, the J end lost 8 bases, and 14 bases lay between the germline ends. The CDR3 bases are TGTGCCAGCAGTTCGCTGGGGCGGATCGGCTACACCTTC. It encodes CASSSLGRIGYTF.

The gene calls are TRBV29-1 and TRBJ2-7, with 8 bases matching TRBD1. This CDR3 region has 13 residues. Germline loops: CDR1 SQVTM, CDR2 ANQGSEA. After removal of 2 bases from V and 4 bases from J, the junction contained 4 bases not matched to a gene. The CDR3 region is CSVEQGAMYEQYF. The CDR3 DNA reads as TGCAGCGTTGAACAGGGGGCGATGTACGAGCAGTACTTC.

A remark on this clonotype: A much more abundant neighbour one base away suggests this may be a read error. This chain joins TRBV6-6 and TRBJ1-4, with D uncertain. This CDR3 has 16 residues. Germline V lookup: CDR1 MNHNY, CDR2 SVGAGI (reference sequence). V gave up 4 bases and J gave up 5 bases, with 17 bases separating them. The CDR3 spells CASSSPNGTSNEKLFF. The DNA for the CDR3 is TGTGCCAGCAGTTCCCCTAACGGAACCTCAAATGAAAAACTGTTTTTT.

J is TRBJ1-1 and V is TRBV10-3; D uncertain. This CDR3 spans 13 amino acids. The V end was cut by 2 bases, the J end by 6 bases, with 10 bases between. From germline, CDR1 is ENHRY and CDR2 SYGVKD. CDR3 residues: CAISEPVGSEAFF. In DNA, the CDR3 is TGTGCCATCAGTGAGCCAGTGGGCTCTGAAGCTTTCTTT.

This clonotype has a handful of counts. This rearrangement joins TRBV2 to TRBJ2-7; 8 nucleotides align to TRBD2. The CDR3 sequence is 16 residues long. Per germline, CDR1 SNHLY and CDR2 FYNNEI. V was pared by 1 base and J by 2 bases, with 7 bases of the junction left unmatched. Written as DNA, the CDR3 is TGTGCCAGCAGTGAAGGGGCTAGCGGGCGAACCTACGAGCAGTACTTC. It codes for CASSEGASGRTYEQYF. The entire variable domain, with the rest obtained from reference TRBV2 and TRBJ2-7, is as follows: EPEVTQTPSHQVTQMGQEVILRCVPISNHLYFYWYRQILGQKVEFLVSFYNNEISEKSEIFDDQFSVERPDGSNFTLKIRSTKLEDSAMYFCASSEGASGRTYEQYFGPGTRLTVT.

This clonotype has only a few counts. V usage is TRBV2 and J usage is TRBJ2-2; D might be TRBD1 (6 bases). CDR3 length: 14 amino acids. Germline V lookup: CDR1 SNHLY, CDR2 FYNNEI. Trimming took 6 bases from V and 2 from J, leaving 10 bases between them. Here the CDR3 DNA reads TGTGCCAGCAGACAGGGTGTTAACACCGGGGAGCTGTTTTTT. Encoded protein: CASRQGVNTGELFF.

This clonotype was counted ten times or more. V gene TRBV5-8 combines with J gene TRBJ2-7; 14 nucleotides line up with TRBD2. CDR1 is SGHTS, CDR2 YDEGEE, per germline. Unmatched junction bases numbered 2, after V lost 3 bases and J lost 6 bases. There are 14 residues in the CDR3. CDR3 sequence reads: CASSSGLAGVEQYF. The CDR3 nucleotides read TGTGCCAGCAGCTCGGGACTAGCGGGAGTCGAGCAGTACTTC.

This clonotype turned up a few times. The chain has TRBV30 and TRBJ1-1, with a tentative D call TRBD1 (5 bases). CDR1 and CDR2 from the germline V gene are GTSNPN and SVGIG (reference sequence). The CDR3 totals 13 residues. Deletions cut 5 bases from V and 1 base from J, with 11 bases between. In DNA, the CDR3 is TGTGCCTGGGGACATATGGAGAACACTGAAGCTTTCTTT. It encodes CAWGHMENTEAFF.

The J gene is TRBJ2-5, the V gene TRBV20-1; a weak D match, TRBD2 (6 bases). Germline V lookup: CDR1 DFQATT, CDR2 SNEGSKA (reference sequence). The CDR3 loop spans 12 amino acids. The V end was cut by 3 bases, the J end by 2 bases, with 7 bases between. The CDR3 loop is CSASSGQETQYF. The CDR3 nucleotides are TGCAGTGCTAGTAGCGGACAAGAGACCCAGTACTTC.

This chain links TRBV29-1 with TRBJ2-2; TRBD2 matches at 11 bases. The CDR3 contains 20 residues. The ends lost 0 bases at V and 4 bases at J; junction bases unmatched: 16. Germline V CDR1 and CDR2: SQVTM, ANQGSEA. In DNA form, the CDR3 reads TGCAGCGTTGAAGATCCAACCCCCGGCGGACTAGCGGGTGTCACCGGGGAGCTGTTTTTT. Translation: CSVEDPTPGGLAGVTGELFF.

In its sample, this clonotype was seen a few times. The genes are TRBV2 and TRBJ2-3, with TRBD2 identical over 10 bases. From germline, CDR1 is SNHLY and CDR2 FYNNEI. The trim removed 6 bases at V and 0 bases at J, leaving 6 bases unmatched. CDR3 length: 16 amino acids. This CDR3 reads CASRSPSGRSTDTQYF. The CDR3 nucleotides are TGTGCCAGCAGATCCCCTAGCGGGAGAAGCACAGATACGCAGTATTTT.

In nucleotides, the CDR3 is TGTGCCAGCAGCTCCGAACGGGACAGTCAAGAGACCCAGTACTTC. Its protein is CASSSERDSQETQYF. This sequence joins TRBV25-1 and TRBJ2-5; TRBD1 matches at 7 bases. Trimming at V came to 6 bases and at J to 2 bases, leaving 9 bases not matched to a gene. Germline-derived CDR1 and CDR2 are MGHDK and SYGVNS. The CDR3 covers 15 residues.

This chain links TRBV7-2 with TRBJ2-7, with 15 bases fitting TRBD2. Trimming cost V 5 bases and J 0 bases; bases outside gene matches: 8. The CDR3 spans 18 residues. Germline CDR1 and CDR2: SGHTA and FQGNSA. This chain's CDR3 is CASSPGTSGRRDSYEQYF. The CDR3 nucleotides are TGTGCCAGCAGCCCTGGGACTAGCGGGAGGCGTGACTCCTACGAGCAGTACTTC.

This clonotype was detected only a few times. The chain combines TRBV6-5 with TRBJ1-6; 8 nucleotides align to TRBD1. This CDR3 spans 16 amino acids. The J segment lost 5 bases and the V segment lost 4 bases, leaving 7 bases of the junction unmatched. CDR1 MNHEY and CDR2 SVGAGI come from the germline V gene. The CDR3 loop reads CASSFRQGSNNSPLHF. For the CDR3, the DNA is TGTGCCAGCAGTTTTCGACAGGGGTCCAATAATTCACCCCTCCACTTT.

This clonotype showed up many times. This may stem from a read error, because a much larger clone lies one nucleotide away. This chain links TRBV15 with TRBJ1-2, with 8 bases aligning to TRBD1. V was pared by 1 base and J by 4 bases, with 2 bases of the junction left unmatched. CDR3 length: 14 residues. Germline values: CDR1 LNHNV, CDR2 YYDKDF (reference sequence). The CDR3 reads CATSRGTGRYGYTF. For the CDR3, the DNA is TGTGCCACCAGCAGAGGGACAGGGCGCTATGGCTACACCTTC.

Notes on this clonotype: A single base separates this from a much larger clone, so it may be a read error. The chain has TRBV12-3 or TRBV12-4 and TRBJ1-5; D is unclear. This CDR3 has 12 residues. CDR3 nucleotides: TGTACCAGCCGGGCGGCGGGTGGGCCCCAGCATTTT. Translating gives CTSRAAGGPQHF.

This clonotype occurred many times. V and J are TRBV19 and TRBJ1-5, with TRBD1 matching over 10 bases. V shed 3 bases and J 5 bases; nucleotides not matched to a gene: 4. Per germline, CDR1 LNHDA and CDR2 SQIVND (reference sequence). The CDR3 totals 15 residues. Here the CDR3 reads CASSIRDRGHQPQHF. The CDR3 coding sequence is TGTGCCAGTAGTATCCGGGACAGGGGACATCAGCCCCAGCATTTT.

The V call is TRBV7-3, the J call TRBJ2-7; 7 bases agree with TRBD2. Trimming took 0 bases from V and 4 from J; bases not matched to a gene: 9. This CDR3 is 16 amino acids long. From germline, CDR1 is SGHTA and CDR2 FQGTGA. In nucleotides, the CDR3 is TGTGCCAGCAGCTTAACGGGAGGGACGAAGGCGTACGAGCAGTACTTC. Translation gives CASSLTGGTKAYEQYF.

The chain combines TRBV29-1 with TRBJ1-2, with TRBD1 matching 11 bases. Looked up from germline, CDR1 is SQVTM and CDR2 is ANQGSEA. V lost 6 bases, J lost 6 bases, and 9 bases stayed unmatched. This CDR3 comprises 14 residues. CDR3 sequence (DNA): TGCAGCGTAGGGAGGACAGGGGGCGAACATGGCTACACCTTC. Amino acids: CSVGRTGGEHGYTF.

This clonotype has at least ten counts. The chain carries TRBV7-2 and TRBJ1-5, with D uncertain. Deletions cut 5 bases from V and 3 bases from J, with 11 bases between. CDR3 length: 14 amino acids. CDR1 is SGHTA, CDR2 FQGNSA, per germline. This CDR3 reads CASSPQANNQPQHF. The CDR3 DNA reads TGTGCCAGCAGCCCCCAGGCGAACAATCAGCCCCAGCATTTT.

The V and J genes are TRBV10-3 and TRBJ1-1; D not resolved. There are 13 residues in the CDR3. V was cut by 6 bases and J by 1 base, with 9 bases left in between. From germline, CDR1 is ENHRY and CDR2 SYGVKD. CDR3 nucleotide sequence: TGTGCCATCAGCGGTGTCGGGAACACTGAAGCTTTCTTT. This translates into CAISGVGNTEAFF.

The V call is TRBV29-1, the J call TRBJ2-7; unclear D gene. The CDR3 spans 13 residues. V lost 0 bases to trimming and J lost 4 bases, with 10 bases between them. Germline loops: CDR1 SQVTM, CDR2 ANQGSEA. The CDR3, as DNA: TGCAGCGTTGAAGATACAGATTATTACGAGCAGTACTTC. It specifies CSVEDTDYYEQYF.

V gene TRBV29-1 combines with J gene TRBJ2-6; D is undetermined. The V gene's germline CDR1 is SQVTM and CDR2 ANQGSEA. Trimming took 8 bases from V and 4 from J, leaving 15 bases between them. The CDR3 loop spans 14 amino acids. CDR3 in amino acids: CSSYMAAGANVLTF. CDR3 DNA: TGCAGCAGTTACATGGCAGCAGGGGCCAACGTCCTGACTTTC.

This clonotype was found many times. The V call is TRBV20-1, the J call TRBJ1-4; a possible D gene is TRBD1 (5 bases). CDR1 and CDR2 (germline): DFQATT, SNEGSKA (reference sequence). Deletions cut 6 bases from V and 0 bases from J, with 20 bases between. This CDR3 spans 17 amino acids. This chain's CDR3 is CSARAVEYHTTNEKLFF. The DNA of the CDR3 is TGCAGTGCCAGGGCCGTCGAATACCACACAACTAATGAAAAACTGTTTTTT.

The chain carries TRBV15 and TRBJ2-7; 9 bases agree with TRBD1. V was clipped by 2 bases and J by 2 bases; unmatched bases: 7. The CDR3 runs 16 residues. Germline V CDR1 and CDR2: LNHNV, YYDKDF (reference sequence). This chain's CDR3 is CATSRYDRGETYEQYF. The DNA for the CDR3 is TGTGCCACCAGCAGATACGACAGGGGGGAGACCTACGAGCAGTACTTC. The whole variable domain, remainder taken from reference TRBV15 and TRBJ2-7, is DAMVIQNPRYQVTQFGKPVTLSCSQTLNHNVMYWYQQKSSQAPKLLFHYYDKDFNNEADTPDNFQSRRPNTSFCFLDIRSPGLGDTAMYLCATSRYDRGETYEQYFGPGTRLTVT.

The chain couples TRBV24-1 to TRBJ1-2, with 10 positions matching TRBD1. In germline, CDR1 is KGHDR, CDR2 SFDVKD. J was trimmed by 4 bases and V by 5 bases; bases with no gene match: 9. The CDR3 is 16 amino acids. In DNA form, the CDR3 reads TGTGCCACCAGTGGGACGGGACAGGGGAGTTCCTATGGCTACACCTTC. It translates to CATSGTGQGSSYGYTF.